The present TCR beta chain was sequenced within a study of cytomegalovirus exposure and HLA in healthy donors. The PCR was carried out with 60 Vbeta primers and 13 Jbeta primers. Generated by immunoSEQ multiplex PCR, the TCRdb table keeps only in-frame clones and is missing some. The table shows 200,000 to 250,000 clones, with about 89% occurring only once. Study results and caveats: The authors confirmed in vitro that three CMV-associated chains were specific for CMV antigens.

Notes on this clone: Its antigen is currently unknown.

The CDR3 covers 15 residues. Germline V gene lookup returns CDR1 SGDLS and CDR2 YYNGEE. V gave up 0 bases and J gave up 4 bases; unmatched junction bases: 5. Sequenced input: PBMCs. The source of this sequence is a young woman in good health and CMV-seronegative. V usage is TRBV9 and J usage is TRBJ2-3; 7 nucleotides agree with TRBD1. The CDR3 DNA is TGTGCCAGCAGCGTAGAGGGGGCCAATCCAGATACGCAGTATTTT. This codes for CASSVEGANPDTQYF.